One and the same sample provided the 3 T cell receptor beta chains below, sequenced in a study of T cells in Graves' hyperthyroidism and ophthalmopathy. TCR beta CDR3 regions were amplified from RNA transcripts. The HTBI set primed first-round TCR CDR3 RT-PCR. TCRdb called the multiplex PCR reads again in MiXCR, with one record for every CDR3 protein. The sample lists fewer than 450,000 distinct CDR3 sequences; roughly 15% were seen once. Specimen: blood. These receptors came from a woman aged 55-70 years with Graves' ophthalmopathy.

This clonotype was picked up many times. The chain has TRBV7-2 and TRBJ2-5, with 8 positions matching TRBD2. The germline V gene encodes CDR1 SGHTA and CDR2 FQGNSA. Trimming cost V 7 bases and J 5 bases; bases outside gene matches: 12. The CDR3 has 15 residues. The DNA of the CDR3 is TGTGCCAGCACCTTTAGCGGGAACCCAAGGGAGACCCAGTACTTC. Encoded protein: CASTFSGNPRETQYF.

The chain couples TRBV18 to TRBJ2-7; 7 bases agree with TRBD1. Germline-derived CDR1 and CDR2 are KGHSH and LQKENI. The CDR3 consists of 16 residues. V shed 4 bases and J 2 bases; nucleotides not matched to a gene: 11. As DNA, the CDR3 is TGTGCCAGCTCACGACTGATACCCGGGACAGCCTACGAGCAGTACTTC. This codes for CASSRLIPGTAYEQYF.

The sample holds many counts of this clonotype. The rearrangement links TRBV28 to TRBJ2-1; 12 bases are a match to TRBD2. Germline V gene lookup returns CDR1 MDHEN and CDR2 SYDVKM. The CDR3 is made up of 15 amino acids. V was pared by 5 bases and J by 3 bases, with 2 bases of the junction left unmatched. CDR3 DNA: TGTGCCAGCAGTCGGACTAGCGGGATCTACAATGAGCAGTTCTTC. Translating gives CASSRTSGIYNEQFF.